This T cell receptor beta chain was retrieved from a study of cytomegalovirus exposure and HLA in healthy donors. The CDR3 has 15 amino acids. In germline, CDR1 is SGHDT, CDR2 YYEEEE. With 3 bases removed from V and 3 bases from J, the gap between germline ends came to 13 bases. The study ran its PCR with 60 Vbeta and 13 Jbeta primers. This table comes from immunoSEQ multiplex PCR, and its TCRdb copy is limited to in-frame clones, with some not included. The data contain 75,000 to 90,000 clones, roughly 9.1% of them singletons. V and J are TRBV5-6 and TRBJ1-5; no clear D. This receptor was identified in a man in his sixties in good health and CMV-seropositive. Sequenced: PBMCs. The CDR3, as DNA: TGTGCCAGCAGCTCGGGTGGAGGTCTCAATCAGCCCCAGCATTTT. Translation: CASSSGGGLNQPQHF. The full variable domain, in which reference TRBV5-6 and TRBJ1-5 provide the parts outside the CDR3, is DAGVTQSPTHLIKTRGQQVTLRCSPKSGHDTVSWYQQALGQGPQFIFQYYEEEERQRGNFPDRFSGHQFPNYSSELNVNALLLGDSALYLCASSSGGGLNQPQHFGDGTRLSIL.